This entry lists 32 T cell receptor beta chains sequenced from one sample in a study of T cells in Graves' hyperthyroidism and ophthalmopathy. Amplification of TCR beta CDR3 regions used RNA as the template. During a first-round RT-PCR of the TCR CDR3, the HTBI primer set was used. MiXCR, run by TCRdb on the multiplex PCR reads, gives a single entry per CDR3 protein. The data contain about 640,000 distinct CDR3 sequences, more than 14% of them singletons. Sequencing input: blood. These receptors came from a woman in her 50s with Graves' ophthalmopathy.

To note about this clonotype: Since a much larger clone is just one base distant, this may be a read error. V is TRBV7-3 and J is TRBJ1-6, with D perhaps matching TRBD1 (5 bases). Germline CDR1 reads SGHTA; CDR2 reads FQGTGA. The CDR3 covers 13 residues. The CDR3 here is CTSSLNPGSPLHF. CDR3 DNA: TGTACCAGCAGCTTAAATCCAGGGTCACCCCTCCACTTT.

This clonotype came up many times. The V call is TRBV3-1, the J call TRBJ1-1; maybe TRBD1 (6 bases). This CDR3 is 14 amino acids long. V was cut by 4 bases and J by 4 bases, with 13 bases left in between. Germline V gives CDR1 LGHDT, CDR2 YNNKEL (reference sequence). The CDR3 sequence is CASSLIRGGTEAFF. CDR3 bases: TGTGCCAGCAGCCTAATCAGGGGTGGCACTGAAGCTTTCTTT.

This clonotype was detected only once. The chain employs TRBV3-1 and TRBJ2-7, with no clear D. Germline loops: CDR1 LGHDT, CDR2 YNNKEL (reference sequence). CDR3 length: 15 amino acids. Trimming shortened V by 1 base and J by 3 bases, and 13 bases separated the two germline ends. In DNA form, the CDR3 reads TGTGCCAGCAGCCAAGGCCCCCAGGCCAGCTACGAGCAGTACTTC. This encodes CASSQGPQASYEQYF.

The V and J genes are TRBV5-6 and TRBJ2-7, with D tentatively TRBD2 (5 bases). Trimming removed 4 bases from V and 2 bases from J, with 13 bases in between. This CDR3 comprises 14 residues. Germline assignment: CDR1 SGHDT and CDR2 YYEEEE. CDR3 in DNA: TGTGCCAGCAGCACCCTTCAGGAGGCCTACGAGCAGTACTTC. Amino acids: CASSTLQEAYEQYF.

The chain is built from TRBV7-9 and TRBJ2-7; 8 bases align to TRBD2. The CDR3 contains 16 residues. Germline V gives CDR1 SEHNR, CDR2 FQNEAQ (reference sequence). V lost 4 bases, J lost 3 bases, and 11 bases stayed unmatched. CDR3 residues: CASSSGRLARVYEQYF. The CDR3, as DNA: TGTGCCAGCAGCTCCGGGAGACTAGCGAGGGTCTACGAGCAGTACTTC.

This clonotype was detected ten times or more. The rearrangement joins TRBV20-1 to TRBJ2-5; possible D gene TRBD1, 5 bases. Germline V lookup: CDR1 DFQATT, CDR2 SNEGSKA (reference sequence). V was shortened by 2 bases and J by 7 bases, with 11 bases between the two germline ends. The CDR3 has 12 residues. CDR3 in amino acids: CSARPRDGTQYF. The CDR3 DNA reads TGCAGTGCTAGACCCAGGGATGGGACCCAGTACTTC.

The V and J genes are TRBV28 and TRBJ2-2, with D hard to call. This CDR3 region has 13 residues. Trimming removed 8 bases at V and 2 bases at J, with 9 bases between. The V gene's germline CDR1 is MDHEN and CDR2 SYDVKM. In nucleotides, the CDR3 is TGTGCCAGCTTACGCTCCAACACCGGGGAGCTGTTTTTT. Protein sequence: CASLRSNTGELFF.

This clonotype occurred a few times. The gene calls are TRBV6-2 or TRBV6-3 and TRBJ2-7; 8 bases are a match to TRBD1. The CDR3 sequence is 15 residues long. The trim removed 5 bases at V and 4 bases at J, leaving 10 bases unmatched. Germline V CDR1 and CDR2: MNHEY, SVGEGT. CDR3: CASSAYRGTKYEQYF. CDR3 nucleotide sequence: TGTGCCAGCAGTGCATACAGGGGGACCAAATACGAGCAGTACTTC.

Points on this clonotype: A read error may be the cause here, since a much bigger clone is one base away. The V and J genes are TRBV6-1 and TRBJ2-7; the D gene is possibly TRBD2 (6 bases). Germline CDR1 and CDR2: MNHNS and SASEGT. CDR3 length: 13 residues. CDR3 protein: CAGSPRTTLEQYF. In DNA, the CDR3 is TGTGCCGGCAGCCCCCGGACTACCCTCGAGCAGTACTTC.

This clonotype appeared many times. The CDR3 spells CSATGTGNTGELFF. CDR3 in DNA: TGCAGTGCAACCGGGACAGGGAACACCGGGGAGCTGTTTTTT. This chain uses TRBV20-1 with TRBJ2-2, with TRBD1 matching 8 bases. Germline V gene data show CDR1 as DFQATT and CDR2 as SNEGSKA (reference sequence). After removal of 6 bases from V and 1 base from J, the junction contained 4 bases not matched to a gene. The CDR3 covers 14 residues.

In this sample, this clonotype turned up many times. This chain links TRBV30 with TRBJ2-1; D uncertain. The CDR3 extends over 14 amino acids. Germline V gene lookup returns CDR1 GTSNPN and CDR2 SVGIG (reference sequence). Deletions cut 4 bases from V and 5 bases from J, with 15 bases between. CDR3 sequence reads: CAWNDPRYHNEQFF. CDR3 nucleotides: TGTGCCTGGAATGATCCCAGGTACCACAATGAGCAGTTCTTC.

In this sample, this clonotype turned up many times. V gene TRBV2 combines with J gene TRBJ2-7; weak D call: TRBD2 (6 bases). V lost 3 bases, J lost 3 bases, and 15 bases lay in between. The CDR3 consists of 15 residues. From germline, CDR1 is SNHLY and CDR2 FYNNEI. The CDR3 protein is CASSDPWGEDYEQYF. CDR3 nucleotide sequence: TGTGCCAGCAGTGATCCCTGGGGGGAGGACTACGAGCAGTACTTC.

This clonotype occurred many times. The rearrangement uses TRBV11-2 and TRBJ2-5; D remains ambiguous. V was pared by 5 bases and J by 5 bases, with 15 bases between. CDR3 size: 14 residues. Germline CDR1 reads SGHAT; CDR2 reads FQNNGV. The CDR3 spells CASSRDPRPETQYF. The CDR3 DNA sequence: TGTGCCAGCAGCCGTGACCCCCGACCGGAGACCCAGTACTTC. The full variable domain, with the rest looked up from reference TRBV11-2 and TRBJ2-5, is EAGVAQSPRYKIIEKRQSVAFWCNPISGHATLYWYQQILGQGPKLLIQFQNNGVVDDSQLPKDRFSAERLKGVDSTLKIQPAKLEDSAVYLCASSRDPRPETQYFGPGTRLLVL.

The chain couples TRBV19 to TRBJ2-3; TRBD2 aligns across 7 bases. The germline V gene has CDR1 LNHDA and CDR2 SQIVND (reference sequence). V was clipped by 5 bases and J by 5 bases; unmatched bases: 10. CDR3 size: 15 residues. The CDR3 bases are TGTGCCAGTAGTCTCCTAGCGGCGTTTCAAGATACGCAGTATTTT. It is translated as CASSLLAAFQDTQYF.

This clonotype was detected many times. The chain joins TRBV3-1 to TRBJ1-4; 11 bases are shared with TRBD1. The germline gives CDR1 LGHDT, CDR2 YNNKEL (reference sequence). J lost 8 bases, V lost 1 base, and 0 bases had no gene match. The CDR3 extends over 14 amino acids. CDR3: CASSQGTGGEKLFF. CDR3 DNA sequence: TGTGCCAGCAGCCAAGGGACAGGGGGCGAAAAACTGTTTTTT.

The rearrangement links TRBV7-2 to TRBJ2-1; D is unresolved. Trimming removed 6 bases at V and 0 bases at J, with 9 bases between. CDR1 and CDR2 from the germline V gene are SGHTA and FQGNSA. This CDR3 has 14 amino acids. The CDR3 spells CASSEFISYNEQFF. CDR3 nucleotides: TGTGCCAGCAGTGAATTTATCTCCTACAATGAGCAGTTCTTC.

On this clonotype: One base away lies a much larger clone, so this may be a sequencing read error. The chain carries TRBV5-1 and TRBJ2-7; unclear D gene. Per the germline V gene, CDR1 is SGHRS and CDR2 is YFSETQ. CDR3 length: 13 residues. V was pared by 4 bases and J by 2 bases, with 10 bases between. This chain's CDR3 is CASSQASTYEQYF. As DNA, the CDR3 is TGCGCCAGCAGCCAGGCAAGCACCTACGAGCAGTACTTC.

The rearrangement uses TRBV29-1 and TRBJ1-2; D uncertain. Germline V gives CDR1 SQVTM, CDR2 ANQGSEA. The CDR3 runs to 13 residues. Deletions cut 4 bases from V and 4 bases from J, with 13 bases between. The CDR3 DNA follows: TGCAGCGTTGGAGTAGGGCCGGGCTATGGCTACACCTTC. It specifies CSVGVGPGYGYTF. Full variable domain (rest looked up from reference TRBV29-1 and TRBJ1-2): SAVISQKPSRDICQRGTSLTIQCQVDSQVTMMFWYRQQPGQSLTLIATANQGSEATYESGFVIDKFPISRPNLTFSTLTVSNMSPEDSSIYLCSVGVGPGYGYTFGSGTRLTVV.

This clonotype was recorded many times. CDR3 amino acids: CASSRTNTEAFF. CDR3 coding DNA: TGCGCCAGCAGCCGGACGAACACTGAAGCTTTCTTT. This chain links TRBV4-3 with TRBJ1-1; D ambiguous. CDR1 and CDR2 from the germline V gene are LGHNA and YSLEER. With 4 bases removed from V and 1 base from J, the gap between germline ends came to 4 bases. The CDR3 has 12 amino acids.

As regards this clonotype: It may be a read error: a sequence one base away is much more abundant. The chain links TRBV12-3 or TRBV12-4 to TRBJ2-3, with D perhaps matching TRBD1 (5 bases). The CDR3 spans 15 residues. The germline V and J ends were trimmed by 3 bases and 6 bases, with 16 bases remaining between them. This CDR3 reads CASSLSHRSLDTQYF. The DNA for the CDR3 is TGTGCCAGCAGTTTGAGTCACAGGTCACTGGATACGCAGTATTTT.

The chain links TRBV6-6 to TRBJ2-5; D is possibly TRBD2 (5 bases). The CDR3 has 18 amino acids. Trimming pared 2 bases from V and 4 bases from J, leaving 23 bases between. Germline CDR1 MNHNY, CDR2 SVGAGI (reference sequence). This CDR3 reads CASSYGQPSSVLGETQYF. The CDR3 region has the DNA TGTGCCAGCAGTTACGGGCAGCCCAGTAGCGTACTCGGAGAGACCCAGTACTTC.

This clonotype was found many times. J is TRBJ1-1 and V is TRBV4-1; no reliable D call. Trimming shortened V by 3 bases and J by 0 bases, and 8 bases separated the two germline ends. Germline assignment: CDR1 MGHRA and CDR2 YSYEKL. The CDR3 contains 14 residues. The CDR3 reads CASSQLYLNTEAFF. The CDR3 nucleotides read TGCGCCAGCAGCCAGTTGTATCTGAACACTGAAGCTTTCTTT.

This clonotype occurred many times. The chain uses TRBV20-1 and TRBJ2-1; D is possibly TRBD2 (6 bases). V gave up 4 bases and J gave up 7 bases, with 11 bases separating them. CDR1 DFQATT and CDR2 SNEGSKA come from the germline V gene (reference sequence). The CDR3 is made up of 12 amino acids. For the CDR3, the DNA is TGCAGTGCTATGGGACTGGGTAATGAGCAGTTCTTC. This translates into CSAMGLGNEQFF.

The chain links TRBV14 to TRBJ2-4; no clear D. There are 14 residues in the CDR3. CDR1 and CDR2 from the germline V gene are SGHDN and FVKESK. Deletions cut 1 base from V and 0 bases from J, with 4 bases between. CDR3 in amino acids: CASSQAGAKNIQYF. In nucleotides, the CDR3 is TGTGCCAGCAGCCAAGCGGGAGCCAAAAACATTCAGTACTTC.

There are many counts of this clonotype. V is TRBV18 and J is TRBJ1-1, with D unresolved. This CDR3 has 14 amino acids. Germline assignment: CDR1 KGHSH and CDR2 LQKENI. Trimming took off 2 bases at V and 1 base at J, with 8 bases between the two ends. The CDR3 spells CASSPIAPNTEAFF. CDR3 sequence (DNA): TGTGCCAGCTCACCAATCGCTCCGAACACTGAAGCTTTCTTT.

At least ten counts were recorded for this clonotype. The gene calls are TRBV11-3 and TRBJ2-1; 8 bases are shared with TRBD2. Germline CDR1 SGHNT, CDR2 YENEEA. V gave up 1 base and J gave up 0 bases; unmatched junction bases: 8. This CDR3 region has 18 residues. DNA for the CDR3: TGTGCCAGCAGCTTAGGTACGGGAGGGCCCTCCTCCTACAATGAGCAGTTCTTC. This gives the protein CASSLGTGGPSSYNEQFF.

This clonotype was counted many times. The rearrangement links TRBV12-3 or TRBV12-4 to TRBJ2-2, with 8 bases identical to TRBD2. The V and J ends lost 3 bases and 3 bases, in that order; junction bases with no gene match: 9. CDR3 length equals 17 residues. The CDR3 loop reads CASSLLLAGRYTGELFF. In DNA, the CDR3 is TGTGCCAGCAGTTTGTTATTAGCGGGAAGGTACACCGGGGAGCTGTTTTTT.

This clonotype was recorded many times. J is TRBJ2-1 and V is TRBV5-4; 14 bases fit TRBD2. The germline V gene encodes CDR1 SGHNT and CDR2 YYREEE (reference sequence). The CDR3 loop spans 18 amino acids. Germline trimming cut 4 bases from V and 7 bases from J; bases unmatched to any gene: 13. The CDR3 reads CASSPGTSGRRGQNEQFF. In nucleotides, the CDR3 is TGTGCCAGCAGCCCCGGGACTAGCGGGAGAAGGGGCCAGAATGAGCAGTTCTTC. The full variable domain, its missing parts supplied by reference TRBV5-4 and TRBJ2-1, is ETGVTQSPTHLIKTRGQQVTLRCSSQSGHNTVSWYQQALGQGPQFIFQYYREEENGRGNFPPRFSGLQFPNYSSELNVNALELDDSALYLCASSPGTSGRRGQNEQFFGPGTRLTVL.

This clonotype showed up just a few times. This chain links TRBV12-3 or TRBV12-4 with TRBJ2-2, with 13 bases that match TRBD2. There are 16 residues in the CDR3. V shed 6 bases and J 3 bases; nucleotides not matched to a gene: 4. The CDR3 reads CASRKLAGGYTGELFF. The CDR3 coding sequence is TGTGCCAGCAGGAAACTAGCGGGAGGGTACACCGGGGAGCTGTTTTTT.

Ten or more counts support this clonotype. The rearrangement uses TRBV7-9 and TRBJ2-7; 11 bases match TRBD2. The CDR3 runs to 15 residues. V was pared by 4 bases and J by 3 bases, with 5 bases of the junction left unmatched. CDR1 SEHNR and CDR2 FQNEAQ come from the germline V gene (reference sequence). CDR3 sequence (DNA): TGTGCCAGCAGCTCAATAGCGGGAGGGATCTACGAGCAGTACTTC. As protein: CASSSIAGGIYEQYF.

CDR3 bases: TGTGCCAGTAGTAATACAAGGAGCTCCTACAATGAGCAGTTCTTC. Protein: CASSNTRSSYNEQFF. The genes are TRBV19 and TRBJ2-1; D gene ambiguous. Deletions cut 4 bases from V and 0 bases from J, with 10 bases between. The CDR3 covers 15 residues. Germline values: CDR1 LNHDA, CDR2 SQIVND (reference sequence).

There are a few counts of this clonotype. The chain is built from TRBV19 and TRBJ2-4; 10 nucleotides line up with TRBD2. The trim removed 5 bases at V and 6 bases at J, leaving 4 bases unmatched. The CDR3 totals 14 residues. CDR1 is LNHDA and CDR2 is SQIVND in the germline V gene (reference sequence). The DNA for the CDR3 is TGTGCCAGTAGTTCAACTAGCGGGGTAAACATTCAGTACTTC. Amino acids: CASSSTSGVNIQYF.